This T cell receptor beta chain was obtained from a study of T cell responses to AZD1222 COVID-19 vaccine. Study results and caveats: Most donors were white British, females outnumbered males, and clonal diversity was possibly underestimated. Repertoires were collected only later (after the peak T cell response had occurred). It was only a handful of AZD1222 recipients who were seropositive at baseline. Spike-specific TCR repertoires showed rising breadth and depth after two AZD1222 doses.

Sequencing was performed with immunoSEQ multiplex PCR; in TCRdb, only in-frame clones are kept and a portion is missing. The top ten clones hold less than 5% of a sample with approximately 150,000 clones, 92% of them seen once. V lost 2 bases to trimming and J lost 8 bases, with 9 bases between them. The CDR3 totals 11 residues. Per germline, CDR1 SQVTM and CDR2 ANQGSEA. Details on this clone: Its target is unknown.

This sequence joins TRBV29-1 and TRBJ1-2; D ambiguous. Sequenced here: peripheral blood, sampled 28 days after the second AZD1222 dose. This receptor was identified in an adult who received the AZD1222 COVID-19 vaccine. In nucleotides, the CDR3 is TGCAGCGTTGAACGGGATAGGGGCTACACCTTC. Its translation is CSVERDRGYTF.